Presented here are 7 T cell receptor beta chains from one specimen sequenced in a study of graft-versus-host responses after intestinal transplantation. No cognate antigen is known for these TCRs. Here immunoSEQ multiplex PCR was the method, and the copy in TCRdb shows in-frame clones only, minus some. Of roughly 77,000 clones listed, roughly 90% are singletons. This material consisted of unstimulated CD8+ T cells sorted from spleen or lymph node cells, taken before intestinal transplant. The receptors were sampled from a human donor who received an intestinal transplant.

The chain couples TRBV13 to TRBJ2-7; D may be TRBD2 (7 bases). Germline lookup yields CDR1 PRHDT and CDR2 FYEKMQ (reference sequence). The CDR3 extends over 16 amino acids. V lost 0 bases to trimming and J lost 4 bases, with 16 bases between them. CDR3 residues: CASSLGGVGGRYEQYF. The CDR3 DNA reads as TGTGCCAGCAGCTTAGGTGGGGTCGGGGGGCGGTACGAGCAGTACTTC.

The chain has TRBV4-1 and TRBJ2-7; TRBD1 is a possible D gene (6 bases). Germline V lookup: CDR1 MGHRA, CDR2 YSYEKL. The ends were cut back, 0 bases at V and 2 bases at J, with 14 bases in the middle. This CDR3 region has 16 residues. The CDR3 DNA is TGCGCCAGCAGCCAAGATCCAGGACAGTTGACCTACGAGCAGTACTTC. Protein product: CASSQDPGQLTYEQYF.

This rearrangement joins TRBV6-1 to TRBJ2-1; tentatively, D is TRBD2 (6 bases). This CDR3 comprises 15 residues. Trimming pared 4 bases from V and 4 bases from J, leaving 14 bases between. Germline CDR1 is MNHNS and CDR2 is SASEGT. The CDR3 coding sequence is TGTGCCAGCAGTGGGGCGGGACGCGCGTACAATGAGCAGTTCTTC. It translates to CASSGAGRAYNEQFF.

J is TRBJ1-2 and V is TRBV19; D might be TRBD1 (6 bases). With 3 bases removed from V and 1 base from J, the gap between germline ends came to 15 bases. Germline CDR1 and CDR2: LNHDA and SQIVND (reference sequence). The CDR3 covers 16 residues. CDR3 DNA sequence: TGTGCCAGTAGTATCCCCGCTCGGACAGATAACTATGGCTACACCTTC. Translating gives CASSIPARTDNYGYTF.

The chain employs TRBV4-1 and TRBJ2-7; a possible D gene is TRBD2 (6 bases). Germline assignment: CDR1 MGHRA and CDR2 YSYEKL. The ends were cut back, 3 bases at V and 7 bases at J, with 19 bases in the middle. The CDR3 runs 15 residues. CDR3 DNA sequence: TGCGCCAGCAGCCAGAGCCCCGGACAAGGAGGGGAGCAGTACTTC. Translated: CASSQSPGQGGEQYF.

This chain uses TRBV7-8 with TRBJ2-7; 15 bases align to TRBD2. This CDR3 has 15 residues. V gave up 5 bases and J gave up 6 bases; unmatched junction bases: 5. Germline loops: CDR1 SGHVS, CDR2 FQNEAQ. This chain's CDR3 is CASSAPGLAGGEQYF. The DNA for the CDR3 is TGTGCCAGCAGCGCCCCGGGACTAGCGGGAGGCGAGCAGTACTTC.

This chain links TRBV27 with TRBJ2-7, with 8 bases that match TRBD1. Germline assignment: CDR1 MNHEY and CDR2 SMNVEV (reference sequence). V shed 3 bases, J shed 2 bases, and the junction held 6 bases outside the gene matches. The CDR3 extends over 15 amino acids. The chain's CDR3 is CASSFAQTGAYEQYF. The CDR3 region has the DNA TGTGCCAGCAGTTTCGCGCAGACAGGGGCCTACGAGCAGTACTTC.